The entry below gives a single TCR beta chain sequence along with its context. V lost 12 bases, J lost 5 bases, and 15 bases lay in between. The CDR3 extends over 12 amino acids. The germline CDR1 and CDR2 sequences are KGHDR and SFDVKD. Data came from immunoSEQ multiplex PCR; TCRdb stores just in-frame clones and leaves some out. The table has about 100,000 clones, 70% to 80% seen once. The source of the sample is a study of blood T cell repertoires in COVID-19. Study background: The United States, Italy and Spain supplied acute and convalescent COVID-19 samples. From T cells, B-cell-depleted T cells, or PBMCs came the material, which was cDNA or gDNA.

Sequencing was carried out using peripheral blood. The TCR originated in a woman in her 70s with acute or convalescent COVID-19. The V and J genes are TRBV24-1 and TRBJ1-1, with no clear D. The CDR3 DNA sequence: TGTGCCGCGCGGGCCCGACGGACTGAAGCTTTCTTT. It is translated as CAARARRTEAFF.